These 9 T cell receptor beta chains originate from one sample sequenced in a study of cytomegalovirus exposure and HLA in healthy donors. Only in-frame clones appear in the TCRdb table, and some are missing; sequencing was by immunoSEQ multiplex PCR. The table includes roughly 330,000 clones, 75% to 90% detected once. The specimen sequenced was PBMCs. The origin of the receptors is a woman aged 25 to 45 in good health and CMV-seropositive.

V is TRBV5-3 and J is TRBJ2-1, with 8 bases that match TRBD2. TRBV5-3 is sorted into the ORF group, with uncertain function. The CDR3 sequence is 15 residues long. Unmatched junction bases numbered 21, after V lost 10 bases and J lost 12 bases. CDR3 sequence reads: CAGNAGTRGHPGQFF. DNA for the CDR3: TGTGCCGGAAACGCCGGGACTAGGGGCCACCCAGGGCAGTTCTTC.

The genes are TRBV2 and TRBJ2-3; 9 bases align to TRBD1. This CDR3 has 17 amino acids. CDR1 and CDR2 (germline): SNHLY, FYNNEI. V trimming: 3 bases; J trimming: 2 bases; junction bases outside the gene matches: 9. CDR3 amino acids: CASSDVSGTGITDTQYF. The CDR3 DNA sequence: TGTGCCAGCAGTGACGTTTCCGGGACAGGGATCACAGATACGCAGTATTTT.

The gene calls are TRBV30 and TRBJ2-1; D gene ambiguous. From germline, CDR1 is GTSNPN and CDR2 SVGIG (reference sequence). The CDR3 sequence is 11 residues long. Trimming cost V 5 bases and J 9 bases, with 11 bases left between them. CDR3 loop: CAWSVGSEQFF. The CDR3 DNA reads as TGTGCCTGGTCAGTGGGTAGTGAGCAGTTCTTC.

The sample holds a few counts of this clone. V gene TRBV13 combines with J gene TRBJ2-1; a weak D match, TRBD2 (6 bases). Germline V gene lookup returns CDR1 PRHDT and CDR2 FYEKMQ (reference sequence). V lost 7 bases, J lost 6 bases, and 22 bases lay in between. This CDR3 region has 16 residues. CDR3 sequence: CASTGSLGLKANEQFF. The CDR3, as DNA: TGTGCCAGCACTGGAAGTCTTGGACTAAAAGCCAATGAGCAGTTCTTC.

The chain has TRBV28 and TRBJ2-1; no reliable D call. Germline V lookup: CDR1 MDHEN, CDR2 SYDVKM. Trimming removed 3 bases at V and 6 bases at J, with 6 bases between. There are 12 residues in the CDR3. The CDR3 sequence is CASSFPPNEQFF. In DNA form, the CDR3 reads TGTGCCAGCAGTTTCCCGCCCAATGAGCAGTTCTTC.

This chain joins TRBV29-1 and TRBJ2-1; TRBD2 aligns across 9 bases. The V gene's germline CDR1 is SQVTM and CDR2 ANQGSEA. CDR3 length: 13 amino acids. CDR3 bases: TGCACTGTGGTAGCGGGGGTAGGCAATGAGCAGTTCTTC. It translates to CTVVAGVGNEQFF.

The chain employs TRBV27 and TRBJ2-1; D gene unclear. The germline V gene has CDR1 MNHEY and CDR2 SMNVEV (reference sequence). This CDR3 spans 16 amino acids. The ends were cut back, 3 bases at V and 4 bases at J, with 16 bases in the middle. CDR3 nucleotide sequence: TGTGCCAGCAGTTTTATGTCGTACGGATCGTACAATGAGCAGTTCTTC. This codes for CASSFMSYGSYNEQFF.

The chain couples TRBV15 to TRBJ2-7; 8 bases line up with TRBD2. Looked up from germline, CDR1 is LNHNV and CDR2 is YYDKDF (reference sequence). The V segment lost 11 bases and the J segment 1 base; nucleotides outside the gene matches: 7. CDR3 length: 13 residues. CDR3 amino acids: CASGQRESYEQYF. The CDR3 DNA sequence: TGTGCCTCGGGCCAGCGGGAGTCCTACGAGCAGTACTTC.

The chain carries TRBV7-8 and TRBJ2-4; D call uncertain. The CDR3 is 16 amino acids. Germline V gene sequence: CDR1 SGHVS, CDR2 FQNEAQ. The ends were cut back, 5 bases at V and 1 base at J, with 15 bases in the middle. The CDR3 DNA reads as TGTGCCAGCAGCCCCAACCCACTGGGGGCCAAAAACATTCAGTACTTC. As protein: CASSPNPLGAKNIQYF.